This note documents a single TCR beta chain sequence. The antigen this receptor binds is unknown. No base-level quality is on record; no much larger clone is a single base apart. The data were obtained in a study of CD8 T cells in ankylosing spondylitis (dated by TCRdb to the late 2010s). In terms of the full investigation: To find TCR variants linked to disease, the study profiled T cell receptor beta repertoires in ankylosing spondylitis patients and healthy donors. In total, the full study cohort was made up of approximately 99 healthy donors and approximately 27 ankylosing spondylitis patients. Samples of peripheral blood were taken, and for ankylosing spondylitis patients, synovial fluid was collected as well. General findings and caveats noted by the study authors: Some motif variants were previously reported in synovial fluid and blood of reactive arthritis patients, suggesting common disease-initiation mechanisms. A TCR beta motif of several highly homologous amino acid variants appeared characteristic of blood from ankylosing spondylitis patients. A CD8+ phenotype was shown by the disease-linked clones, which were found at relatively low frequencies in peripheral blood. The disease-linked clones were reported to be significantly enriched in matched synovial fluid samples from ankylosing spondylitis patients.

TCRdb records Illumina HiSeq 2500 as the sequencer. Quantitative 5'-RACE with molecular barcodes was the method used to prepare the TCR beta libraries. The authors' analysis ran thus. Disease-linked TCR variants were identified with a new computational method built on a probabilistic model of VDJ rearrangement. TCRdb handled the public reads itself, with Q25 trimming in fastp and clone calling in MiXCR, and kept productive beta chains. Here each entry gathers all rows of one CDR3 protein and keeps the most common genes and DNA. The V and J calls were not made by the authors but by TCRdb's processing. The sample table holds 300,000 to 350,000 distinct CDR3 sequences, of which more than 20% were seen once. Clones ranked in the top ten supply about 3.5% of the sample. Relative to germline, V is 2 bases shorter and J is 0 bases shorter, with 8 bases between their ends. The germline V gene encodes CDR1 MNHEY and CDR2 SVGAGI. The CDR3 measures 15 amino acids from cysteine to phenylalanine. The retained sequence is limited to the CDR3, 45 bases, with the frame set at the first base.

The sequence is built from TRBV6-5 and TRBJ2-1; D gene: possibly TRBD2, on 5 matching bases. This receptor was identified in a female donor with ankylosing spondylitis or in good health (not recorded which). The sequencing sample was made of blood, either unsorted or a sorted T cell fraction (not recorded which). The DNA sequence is TGTGCCAGCAGTTACGGGGAGAGCTCCTACAATGAGCAGTTCTTC. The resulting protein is CASSYGESSYNEQFF.